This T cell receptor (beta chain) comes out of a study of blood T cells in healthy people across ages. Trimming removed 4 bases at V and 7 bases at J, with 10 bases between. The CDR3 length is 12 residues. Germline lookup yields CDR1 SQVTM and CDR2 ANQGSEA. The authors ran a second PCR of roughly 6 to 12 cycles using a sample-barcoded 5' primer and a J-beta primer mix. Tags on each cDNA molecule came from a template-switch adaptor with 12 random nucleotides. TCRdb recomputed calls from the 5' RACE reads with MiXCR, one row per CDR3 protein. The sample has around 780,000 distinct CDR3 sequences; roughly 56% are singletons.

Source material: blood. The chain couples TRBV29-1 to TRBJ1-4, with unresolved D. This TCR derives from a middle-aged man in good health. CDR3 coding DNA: TGCAGCGTTGTGCTAGGTGGTGAAAAACTGTTTTTT. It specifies CSVVLGGEKLFF.